This TCR beta chain was documented in a study of cytomegalovirus exposure and HLA in healthy donors. Researchers ran the PCR with 60 Vbeta and 13 Jbeta primers. Using immunoSEQ multiplex PCR, the repertoire was profiled, and TCRdb retains in-frame clones only, with some absent. The sample includes about 36,000 clones, approximately 74% of them seen just once. In this sample, this clone turned up once. Germline V gene lookup returns CDR1 SQVTM and CDR2 ANQGSEA. Trimming removed 6 bases at V and 8 bases at J, with 13 bases between. The length of the CDR3 is 12 residues. Nominal health characterized the donors when sampled, though unrecorded immune exposures were likely.

The origin of this receptor is a man in his thirties or forties in good health and CMV-seronegative. The genes are TRBV29-1 and TRBJ1-4, with D hard to call. Sequencing was carried out using PBMCs. DNA for the CDR3: TGCAGCGTGGGGAGGGCAGACGAAAAACTGTTTTTT. Protein product: CSVGRADEKLFF.